These T cell receptor beta chains were read from a single sample in a study of PD-1 blockade in classical Hodgkin lymphoma. Clones were sequenced by immunoSEQ multiplex PCR, and TCRdb holds only the in-frame ones, with some missing. The table lists 26,000 or so clones, around three quarters of them singletons. Material: CD4+ T cells from blood, obtained at baseline. These receptors came from a human donor with classical Hodgkin lymphoma. Each CDR3 is given with its conserved first and last residue.

TRBV5-1 | CASSLQGALNTEAFF
TRBV27 | CASSLTGSTDTQYF
TRBV6-5 | CASSYSGSSNQPQHF
TRBV19 | CASSPTGGNTIYF
TRBV25-1 | CASSPAWGGRYEQYF
TRBV10-1 | CASRGQGVIGYTF
TRBV11-2 | CASSPRQNTEAFF
TRBV7-8 | CASSLDRGNNSPLHF
TRBV5-4 | CASSFLRDYLDTDTQYF
TRBV18 | CASSPRGENTEAFF
TRBV5-1 | CASSLNAGLSPLHF
TRBV2 | CASSADRVGNSPLHF
TRBV7-9 | CASSAFRDRVTDTQYF
TRBV29-1 | CSVEDVADYNEQFF
TRBV19 | CASRLQGASTEAFF
TRBV10-1 | CASSESGRGNTEAFF
TRBV5-4 | CASSLVGQDYGYTF